The 8 T cell receptor beta chains listed next were all sequenced from one sample in a study of blood T cell repertoires in COVID-19 (dated by TCRdb to between 2020 and 2021). Library preparation used the immunoSEQ multiplex PCR assay. Imported from immuneACCESS, the table was reduced by TCRdb to in-frame sequences with V and J called. These copies leave out some clones; in studies compared against another copy, an unresolved V gene accounts for under half, and the cause of the remainder is not known. Here the sample has 75,000 or so clones; roughly 85% occur a single time. The top ten clones comprise 30% to 45% of the sample. Sequencing was performed on peripheral blood. These receptor sequences come from a woman in her 70s with acute or convalescent COVID-19.

The chain couples TRBV7-9 to TRBJ2-1; TRBD2 aligns across 9 bases. The CDR3 runs to 16 residues. V shed 5 bases, J shed 2 bases, and the junction held 7 bases outside the gene matches. CDR1 and CDR2 from the germline V gene are SEHNR and FQNEAQ (reference sequence). The CDR3 DNA sequence: TGTGCCAGCAGCCCTCGACTAGCGGCGGCCTACAATGAGCAGTTCTTC. It is translated as CASSPRLAAAYNEQFF.

This chain connects TRBV3-1 (or the pseudogene TRBV3-2) to TRBJ1-6; TRBD1 matches at 9 bases. Germline trimming cut 2 bases from V and 10 bases from J; bases unmatched to any gene: 18. Germline V gives CDR1 LGHDT, CDR2 YNNKEL (reference sequence). The CDR3 loop spans 19 amino acids. The CDR3 here is CASSQPFRPGQGMESPLHF. The CDR3 DNA is TGTGCCAGCAGCCAACCTTTTCGCCCGGGACAGGGCATGGAATCACCCCTCCACTTT.

V usage is TRBV19 and J usage is TRBJ1-4; 8 bases map to TRBD1. The CDR3 is 15 amino acids. V shed 8 bases and J 8 bases; nucleotides not matched to a gene: 13. CDR1 is LNHDA, CDR2 SQIVND, per germline (reference sequence). The CDR3 DNA is TGTGCCAGTGGGACAGGCCGAGGAGCCCTAGAAAAACTGTTTTTT. Its translation is CASGTGRGALEKLFF.

V gene TRBV10-1 combines with J gene TRBJ1-5; D might be TRBD1 (6 bases). This CDR3 spans 13 amino acids. Germline values: CDR1 WNHNN, CDR2 SYGVQD (reference sequence). V was trimmed by 6 bases and J by 3 bases, leaving 9 bases between them. The CDR3 protein is CASSPGVNQPQHF. CDR3 bases: TGCGCCAGCAGCCCAGGGGTCAATCAGCCCCAGCATTTT.

The chain uses TRBV24-1 and TRBJ2-2; D perhaps matches TRBD2 (6 bases). The ends were cut back, 7 bases at V and 7 bases at J, with 12 bases in the middle. The CDR3 has 13 amino acids. The germline V gene has CDR1 KGHDR and CDR2 SFDVKD. The CDR3 protein is CATRDYSGGELFF. The CDR3 DNA reads as TGTGCCACCAGGGACTACTCGGGCGGGGAGCTGTTTTTT.

This clone showed up just once. An end of the junction differs from the germline gene, which may be a read error. The genes are TRBV20-1 and TRBJ2-7; TRBD2 might be the D (5 bases). This CDR3 is 11 amino acids long. Per germline, CDR1 DFQATT and CDR2 SNEGSKA (reference sequence). For the CDR3, the DNA is TGCAATGCTAAGGACTCTCGCGAGCAGTACTTC. This encodes CNAKDSREQYF.

The chain carries TRBV7-9 and TRBJ2-5; TRBD2 aligns across 13 bases. Looked up from germline, CDR1 is SEHNR and CDR2 is FQNEAQ (reference sequence). The ends lost 0 bases at V and 5 bases at J; junction bases unmatched: 3. The CDR3 is 16 residues long. For the CDR3, the DNA is TGTGCCAGCAGCTTAGCCCGGACTAGCGGGAGTGAGACCCAGTACTTC. Protein product: CASSLARTSGSETQYF.

This clone was observed once. This rearrangement joins TRBV21-1 to TRBJ1-6; TRBD1 was called by the table and not checked on the DNA. TRBV21-1 is marked as a pseudogene. This CDR3 is built from 18 residues. The CDR3, as DNA: TGTGCCAGCAGCAAAGCCACAGGGAAGAGCTCCTATAATTCACCCCTCCACTTT. As protein: CASSKATGKSSYNSPLHF.